The next 5 T cell receptor beta chains were all read from a single sample in a study of T cell responses to AZD1222 COVID-19 vaccine. TCRdb keeps only in-frame clones here, not all; method: immunoSEQ multiplex PCR. The sample holds some 120,000 clones, 80% to 95% seen once. The sequenced sample was peripheral blood, obtained on day 0 of AZD1222 vaccination. The receptors were gathered from an adult in good health.

The rearrangement links TRBV6-6 to TRBJ1-2; the D is unclear. The CDR3 loop spans 13 amino acids. Germline loops: CDR1 MNHNY, CDR2 SVGAGI (reference sequence). The V end was cut by 2 bases, the J end by 2 bases, with 6 bases between. Here the CDR3 reads CASSYAVNYGYTF. DNA of the CDR3: TGTGCCAGCAGTTACGCTGTAAACTATGGCTACACCTTC.

This clone was counted between two and nine times. This rearrangement joins TRBV28 to TRBJ1-5, with D possibly being TRBD1 (5 bases). CDR3 length equals 15 residues. Per germline, CDR1 MDHEN and CDR2 SYDVKM. Trimming left V 6 bases short and J 0 bases short, with 12 bases between. CDR3 sequence reads: CASSRAGGSNQPQHF. CDR3 bases: TGTGCCAGCAGCCGGGCGGGGGGTAGCAATCAGCCCCAGCATTTT.

This clone was counted a few times. The rearrangement links TRBV7-9 to TRBJ1-5, with D unclear. Germline lookup yields CDR1 SEHNR and CDR2 FQNEAQ (reference sequence). Trimming removed 2 bases from V and 4 bases from J, with 9 bases in between. The CDR3 has 14 amino acids. This CDR3 reads CASSLSGTNQPQHF. As DNA, the CDR3 is TGTGCCAGCAGCTTATCGGGCACTAATCAGCCCCAGCATTTT.

The V gene is TRBV28, the J gene TRBJ1-2, with D tentatively TRBD1 (5 bases). The CDR3 has 15 amino acids. The V gene lost 9 bases and the J gene lost 1 base, with 18 bases spanning the gap. CDR1 MDHEN and CDR2 SYDVKM come from the germline V gene. Written as DNA, the CDR3 is TGTGCCAGTATGGGGCAGTCCAGTGGTAACTATGGCTACACCTTC. Translated: CASMGQSSGNYGYTF.

The V and J genes are TRBV10-3 and TRBJ2-7; TRBD1 or TRBD2 may be the D gene (5 bases each). Trimming took off 6 bases at V and 2 bases at J, with 17 bases between the two ends. Germline V lookup: CDR1 ENHRY, CDR2 SYGVKD. The CDR3 totals 15 residues. The CDR3 DNA is TGTGCCATCAGCAACTGGGACCGTTTCACCTACGAGCAGTACTTC. This encodes CAISNWDRFTYEQYF.